Here is one T cell receptor beta chain with its context. No antigen is known for it. Base quality data are lacking; no much larger clone is found one base away. The data stem from a study of blood T cells in healthy people across ages (dated by TCRdb to about 2015). About the investigation overall: In model experiments, template switching captured roughly one uniquely barcoded TCR beta cDNA molecule for every two T cells. The donors were divided into four age groups: young (average approximately 15 years), middle-aged (approximately 39), aged (about 61) and long-lived (82). For two donors (one aged 18 to 30 and one aged 80 or older), the study analyzed two additional independent replicas of 1 million unique cDNA reads from the same blood draw. Age-related changes in TCR beta repertoire diversity were measured in the study by deep sequencing normalized with unique cDNA molecular identifiers. To avoid experimental bias, donors of different ages were distributed randomly across sequencing lanes. What the work shows at the level of the full study, not this receptor alone: The CMV infection status of donors was not known, potentially confounding age-related changes in expanded clonotypes. Conclusive comparison of naive and antigen-experienced compartments was prevented by the profiling of bulk unsorted PBMCs. There was a strong correlation between observed TCR beta diversity and the percentage of naive T cells measured by flow cytometry. Estimates of total diversity based on one million sequenced T cells were regarded as lower bounds and as underestimates. Compared with the aged group, the long-lived group had more naive CD4+ T cells, fewer expanded clones and increased TCR diversity, suggesting age selection. As age increased, observed TCR beta diversity per million T cells dropped in a roughly linear way, and a significant reduction was already evident by age around 41.

Spanning cysteine to phenylalanine, the CDR3 consists of 17 amino acids. The only DNA kept is the CDR3, 51 bases in frame from the first base. V is pruned by 5 bases and J by 3 bases, leaving 12 bases of the junction without a gene match. The roughly 37 donors, aged roughly 6 to 95 years, were systemically healthy Caucasian individuals from Russia. Each donor gave 8 to 10 milliliters of peripheral blood, drawn into EDTA-treated Vacutainer tubes. Ficoll-Paque density-gradient centrifugation was used to isolate PBMCs, with at least 7 million per sample. Total RNA, at least 6 micrograms per sample, was extracted from PBMCs with Trizol reagent. The percentages of naive CD45RAhigh/CD27high T cells were determined by flow cytometry on a PBMC aliquot from every donor. To prepare the library, 5' RACE was applied. Sequencing was carried out with an Illumina HiSeq 2500. A second PCR of about 6 to 11 cycles was performed with a sample-barcoded 5' primer and a J-beta primer mix. A unique molecular identifier was introduced onto each TCR beta cDNA molecule by a template-switch 5' adaptor carrying 12 random nucleotides. At least 2.5 million CDR3-containing paired-end reads were obtained from each sample. First-strand cDNA was synthesized from all RNA with the Mint cDNA synthesis kit, primed by a TRBC-specific oligonucleotide. Following uracil-DNA glycosylase treatment, all cDNA underwent a first 18-cycle PCR with the universal primers M1SS and BC2_uni_R. Processing in the source paper ran as follows. For normalization, 1 million high-quality reads, each with a distinct molecular identifier, were randomly selected from each sample. Instead of being binned into consensus sequences, reads that shared molecular identifiers were thrown out. MiTCR, run with a Q25 quality threshold and the strictest error-elimination algorithm, handled CDR3 identification, clonotype clustering and error correction. A nonparametric unseen species model with Euler transformation was used to estimate a lower bound on total TCR beta diversity. The public reads were reprocessed in TCRdb via fastp at Q25 and MiXCR, keeping in-frame beta chains. Merged by CDR3 protein, the rows form single entries marked with the most common genes and DNA. These V and J calls rely on TCRdb rather than the paper's analysis. Present in this sample are 1.5 million to 2 million distinct CDR3 sequences, approximately 30% of which were seen just once. About 7.7% of the sample lies in the top ten.

The receptor was isolated from a woman aged 25 to 39 in good health. The chain is made from TRBV12-3 or TRBV12-4 and TRBJ2-3; 9 junctional bases match TRBD2. The specimen sequenced was blood. The DNA sequence is TGTGCCAGCAGTGCCCGGATCAGCGGGAGGCGAACAGATACGCAGTATTTT. The resulting protein is CASSARISGRRTDTQYF.